A single sample is the source of the 19 T cell receptor beta chains below, sequenced in a study of shared clonotypes between healthy human individuals. Assay used: immunoSEQ multiplex PCR; TCRdb lists only in-frame clones, some missing. The sample lists about 2.1 million clones, around 93% occurring once. Naive CD8 cells comprised CD45RO-negative, CCR7-positively selected cells, excluding terminally differentiated effector memory CD45RA+ cells. Sequenced sample: naive CD8+ T cells from PBMCs. Receptors originate from a man between 18 and 35 years old in good health. Some clones in this sample may be carry-over from other donors' samples.

The V gene is TRBV7-9, the J gene TRBJ2-6, with D tentatively TRBD1 or TRBD2 (7 bases each). Trimming took 3 bases from V and 0 from J, leaving 18 bases between them. There are 19 residues in the CDR3. The germline gives CDR1 SEHNR, CDR2 FQNEAQ (reference sequence). CDR3 amino acids: CASSLPDREGYSGANVLTF. The CDR3 DNA sequence: TGTGCCAGCAGCTTGCCCGACAGGGAGGGTTACTCTGGGGCCAACGTCCTGACTTTC.

With respect to this clone: The junction departs from germline at one end; a sequencing error may be responsible. J is TRBJ2-3 and V is TRBV5-1, with D unresolved. Per germline, CDR1 SGHRS and CDR2 YFSETQ. CDR3 length equals 11 residues. As DNA, the CDR3 is TGCGCCAGGAGCTCCACAGATACGCAGTATTTT. This codes for CARSSTDTQYF. Complete variable domain (other parts from reference TRBV5-1 and TRBJ2-3): KAGVTQTPRYLIKTRGQQVTLSCSPISGHRSVSWYQQTPGQGLQFLFEYFSETQRNKGNFPGRFSGRQFSNSRSEMNVSTLELGDSALYLCARSSTDTQYFGPGTRLTVL.

The DNA of the CDR3 is TGTGCCAGCAGCTTATGGGGGAGTTCGAACACCGGGGAGCTGTTTTTT. It translates to CASSLWGSSNTGELFF. The chain recombines TRBV7-8 with TRBJ2-2; perhaps D is TRBD1 or TRBD2 (5 bases each). The CDR3 spans 16 residues. Germline CDR1 SGHVS, CDR2 FQNEAQ. Trimming removed 2 bases at V and 0 bases at J, with 10 bases between.

The V gene is TRBV7-9, the J gene TRBJ2-1, with TRBD2 identical over 7 bases. In germline, CDR1 is SEHNR, CDR2 FQNEAQ (reference sequence). With V trimmed by 4 bases and J by 5 bases, 11 bases remained unmatched. The CDR3 is 16 amino acids. CDR3 sequence: CASSSTRARENNEQFF. In DNA, the CDR3 is TGTGCCAGCAGCTCTACCCGGGCGCGGGAGAACAATGAGCAGTTCTTC.

V and J are TRBV6-5 and TRBJ2-7; 9 bases line up with TRBD1. CDR1 and CDR2 (germline): MNHEY, SVGAGI. The CDR3 loop spans 15 amino acids. Trimming cost V 5 bases and J 1 base; bases outside gene matches: 6. In nucleotides, the CDR3 is TGTGCCAGCAGTGTAACAGGGGGCAGGTCCTACGAGCAGTACTTC. Translation gives CASSVTGGRSYEQYF.

The chain recombines TRBV5-1 with TRBJ1-3; 9 positions match TRBD1. The J segment lost 1 base and the V segment lost 4 bases, leaving 9 bases of the junction unmatched. CDR1 and CDR2 from the germline V gene are SGHRS and YFSETQ. The CDR3 totals 17 residues. DNA of the CDR3: TGCGCCAGCAGCCCAAGGACAGGGGACTCTTCTGGAAACACCATATATTTT. It codes for CASSPRTGDSSGNTIYF.

V and J are TRBV2 and TRBJ1-1; D unclear. The CDR3 is made up of 12 amino acids. V lost 8 bases and J lost 5, with 12 bases in between. The germline gives CDR1 SNHLY, CDR2 FYNNEI. CDR3: CASLVSWTEAFF. The CDR3 DNA sequence: TGTGCCAGCCTTGTAAGTTGGACTGAAGCTTTCTTT.

J is TRBJ1-5 and V is TRBV7-2; tentatively, D is TRBD1 (5 bases). From germline, CDR1 is SGHTA and CDR2 FQGNSA. V lost 5 bases and J lost 2, with 16 bases in between. The CDR3 length is 16 residues. The CDR3 reads CASSLRDVVGNQPQHF. The CDR3 DNA reads as TGTGCCAGCAGCCTCCGGGACGTCGTGGGCAATCAGCCCCAGCATTTT.

The gene calls are TRBV5-1 and TRBJ2-5; tentative D call: TRBD2 (6 bases). The germline gives CDR1 SGHRS, CDR2 YFSETQ. V was clipped by 2 bases and J by 5 bases, with 13 bases between them. CDR3 size: 14 residues. Written as DNA, the CDR3 is TGCGCCAGCAGCTTAGGGCGGGGTTCGGAGACCCAGTACTTC. Translated: CASSLGRGSETQYF.

J is TRBJ2-1 and V is TRBV7-8, with a tentative D call TRBD1 (5 bases). This CDR3 spans 16 amino acids. V lost 6 bases and J lost 0, with 15 bases in between. CDR1 is SGHVS, CDR2 FQNEAQ, per germline. The CDR3 bases are TGTGCCAGCAGGTATCTAGGGCAGGGCTCCTACAATGAGCAGTTCTTC. Its protein product is CASRYLGQGSYNEQFF.

This clone was seen a single time. The rearrangement uses TRBV4-1 and TRBJ2-1, with D perhaps TRBD1 (6 bases). The CDR3 consists of 15 residues. Germline CDR1 and CDR2: MGHRA and YSYEKL. V lost 5 bases and J 2 bases, leaving 13 bases between the germline ends. Here the CDR3 DNA reads TGCGCCAGCAGCTACGACAGGTCAGCCTACAATGAGCAGTTCTTC. It codes for CASSYDRSAYNEQFF.

The rearrangement joins TRBV19 to TRBJ1-1; the D gene is possibly TRBD1 (5 bases). V gave up 5 bases and J gave up 0 bases, with 13 bases separating them. The CDR3 runs to 15 residues. The germline V gene has CDR1 LNHDA and CDR2 SQIVND (reference sequence). The CDR3 DNA follows: TGTGCCAGTAGTGCTATATTGGGACTGAACACTGAAGCTTTCTTT. Translated, it gives CASSAILGLNTEAFF.

This chain joins TRBV7-2 and TRBJ2-7; TRBD1 matches at 9 bases. The junction had 10 bases not matched to a gene; V was cut back by 2 bases and J by 2 bases. CDR3 length equals 17 residues. The germline CDR1 and CDR2 sequences are SGHTA and FQGNSA. The CDR3 is CASSLRTSGTGPYEQYF. The DNA of the CDR3 is TGTGCCAGCAGCTTAAGAACTTCCGGGACAGGGCCCTACGAGCAGTACTTC. Drawing the rest from reference TRBV7-2 and TRBJ2-7, the complete variable domain is GAGVSQSPSNKVTEKGKDVELRCDPISGHTALYWYRQSLGQGLEFLIYFQGNSAPDKSGLPSDRFSAERTGGSVSTLTIQRTQQEDSAVYLCASSLRTSGTGPYEQYFGPGTRLTVT.

This chain uses TRBV27 with TRBJ1-5; 9 bases match TRBD1. The CDR3 spans 16 residues. Trimming took 6 bases from V and 7 from J; bases not matched to a gene: 13. Germline V gene lookup returns CDR1 MNHEY and CDR2 SMNVEV (reference sequence). Here the CDR3 reads CASRPSGTGWRQPQHF. CDR3 nucleotides: TGTGCCAGCAGACCGTCCGGGACAGGGTGGCGGCAGCCCCAGCATTTT.

The V gene is TRBV6-6, the J gene TRBJ1-1; D is ambiguous. The CDR3 covers 13 residues. Trimming shortened V by 7 bases and J by 0 bases, and 9 bases separated the two germline ends. CDR1 and CDR2 (germline): MNHNY, SVGAGI (reference sequence). The CDR3 here is CASKRELNTEAFF. The CDR3, as DNA: TGTGCCAGCAAGAGGGAGTTGAACACTGAAGCTTTCTTT.

This rearrangement joins TRBV7-8 to TRBJ2-2; D may be TRBD2 (5 bases). Looked up from germline, CDR1 is SGHVS and CDR2 is FQNEAQ. V gave up 4 bases and J gave up 2 bases, with 14 bases separating them. This CDR3 has 16 residues. CDR3: CASSWAEGTNTGELFF. CDR3 DNA: TGTGCCAGCAGCTGGGCTGAGGGAACCAACACCGGGGAGCTGTTTTTT.

The chain carries TRBV7-3 and TRBJ2-1; D possibly corresponds to TRBD1 (6 bases). The CDR3 runs to 15 residues. Trimming left V 5 bases short and J 5 bases short, with 16 bases between. Germline V gene data show CDR1 as SGHTA and CDR2 as FQGTGA. As DNA, the CDR3 is TGTGCCAGCAGCCCCATAGGGGGACCCGACAATGAGCAGTTCTTC. It yields the protein CASSPIGGPDNEQFF. Full variable domain (remainder filled in from reference TRBV7-3 and TRBJ2-1): GAGVSQTPSNKVTEKGKYVELRCDPISGHTALYWYRQSLGQGPEFLIYFQGTGAADDSGLPNDRFFAVRPEGSVSTLKIQRTERGDSAVYLCASSPIGGPDNEQFFGPGTRLTVL.

The rearrangement links TRBV29-1 to TRBJ1-3; D is uncertain. CDR1 SQVTM and CDR2 ANQGSEA come from the germline V gene. V dropped 5 bases and J dropped 2 bases, with 16 bases sitting between them. This CDR3 contains 15 residues. The CDR3 region is CSVSVREEAGNTIYF. The DNA for the CDR3 is TGCAGCGTTTCTGTCCGGGAGGAGGCTGGAAACACCATATATTTT.

V is TRBV27 and J is TRBJ2-6; 8 positions agree with TRBD1. The CDR3 is 21 amino acids. CDR1 and CDR2 (germline): MNHEY, SMNVEV (reference sequence). Trimming removed 0 bases from V and 2 bases from J; junction bases left unmatched: 15. The CDR3 coding sequence is TGTGCCAGCAGTTTATCGACGGGACAGGTGATATGGGGCGCTGGGGCCAACGTCCTGACTTTC. Translating gives CASSLSTGQVIWGAGANVLTF.